This is a list of T cell receptor beta chains from one sample in a study of blood T cell repertoires in COVID-19. Method: immunoSEQ multiplex PCR; TCRdb's copy keeps in-frame clones and lacks some. The sample has hundreds of thousands of clones; 87% are singletons. Sequenced: PBMCs or T cells enriched from blood (not recorded which). The receptors here all came from a woman aged 18-30 years who had recovered from COVID-19. CDR3s include the opening cysteine and the closing phenylalanine or tryptophan. The order of the fields is D gene, clone size, J gene, V gene, CDR3 DNA, CDR3 protein. The D gene is left open where the match is weak. Clone size is not always given. Where it is, it says once, few, many or a class for expanded clones.

d_call: .; clone_size: .; j_call: TRBJ2-7; v_call: TRBV6-5; cdr3_nt: TGTGCCAGCAGTTACTCTACAGGGCCCTCCTACGAGCAGTACTTC; cdr3_aa: CASSYSTGPSYEQYF
d_call: TRBD1; clone_size: .; j_call: TRBJ1-1; v_call: TRBV6-2/TRBV6-3; cdr3_nt: TGTGCCAGCAGTTCCAGGGACAGGGATGAAGCTTTCTTT; cdr3_aa: CASSSRDRDEAFF
d_call: .; clone_size: .; j_call: TRBJ2-1; v_call: TRBV2; cdr3_nt: TGTGCCAGCAGTGTGGACAATTACTACAATGAGCAGTTCTTC; cdr3_aa: CASSVDNYYNEQFF
d_call: TRBD2; clone_size: .; j_call: TRBJ2-3; v_call: TRBV5-6; cdr3_nt: TGTGCCAGCAGCTCCCTAGCGGGGGGATTAGCAGATACGCAGTATTTT; cdr3_aa: CASSSLAGGLADTQYF
d_call: .; clone_size: .; j_call: TRBJ1-5; v_call: TRBV7-2; cdr3_nt: TGTGCCAGCAGCCTGGTAGGGGATCACAATCAGCCCCAGCATTTT; cdr3_aa: CASSLVGDHNQPQHF
d_call: TRBD2; clone_size: few; j_call: TRBJ2-5; v_call: TRBV6-1; cdr3_nt: TGTGCCAGCAGTGAAATAGCGGGAGGGCCAGAGACCCAGTACTTC; cdr3_aa: CASSEIAGGPETQYF
d_call: .; clone_size: once; j_call: TRBJ2-7; v_call: TRBV27; cdr3_nt: TGTGCCAGCAGTCCGGGACTTGCCTACGAGCAGTACTTC; cdr3_aa: CASSPGLAYEQYF
d_call: TRBD1; clone_size: .; j_call: TRBJ1-1; v_call: TRBV28; cdr3_nt: TGTGCCAGCAGTTTATTTGGGTCAGGGGGATCCGACAGTACTGAAGCTTTCTTT; cdr3_aa: CASSLFGSGGSDSTEAFF
d_call: TRBD1; clone_size: once; j_call: TRBJ1-5; v_call: TRBV18; cdr3_nt: TGTGCCAGCTCACCTAATGCAGGGGGCGACAATCAGCCCCAGCATTTT; cdr3_aa: CASSPNAGGDNQPQHF
d_call: .; clone_size: .; j_call: TRBJ1-1; v_call: TRBV7-8; cdr3_nt: TGTGCCAGCAGCGAGCAATCCCGGGGGAGCGCTGAAGCTTTCTTT; cdr3_aa: CASSEQSRGSAEAFF
d_call: TRBD2; clone_size: .; j_call: TRBJ2-4; v_call: TRBV6-2/TRBV6-3; cdr3_nt: TGTGCCAGCAGTTACATCGGACTAGCGGGAGGGCCGGTACTAGCCAAAAACATTCAGTACTTC; cdr3_aa: CASSYIGLAGGPVLAKNIQYF
d_call: .; clone_size: .; j_call: TRBJ2-1; v_call: TRBV7-3; cdr3_nt: TGTGCCAGCAGCTTAACCTCGGGTTTAGTGCAGTTCTTC; cdr3_aa: CASSLTSGLVQFF
d_call: .; clone_size: .; j_call: TRBJ1-1; v_call: TRBV2; cdr3_nt: TGTGCCAGCAGTGAACAGGGCAACACTGAAGCTTTCTTT; cdr3_aa: CASSEQGNTEAFF
d_call: .; clone_size: .; j_call: TRBJ1-1; v_call: TRBV7-2; cdr3_nt: TGTGCCAGCAGCTTAGTTGCAGACACTGAAGCTTTCTTT; cdr3_aa: CASSLVADTEAFF
d_call: .; clone_size: .; j_call: TRBJ2-5; v_call: TRBV2; cdr3_nt: TGTGCCAGCAGGAATAGCGTCGTTCCCCAGTACTTC; cdr3_aa: CASRNSVVPQYF
d_call: TRBD1; clone_size: .; j_call: TRBJ2-5; v_call: TRBV15; cdr3_nt: TGTGCCACCAGCAGATTAACCGGGACAGGGTCAGAGACCCAGTACTTC; cdr3_aa: CATSRLTGTGSETQYF
d_call: TRBD1; clone_size: .; j_call: TRBJ1-1; v_call: TRBV9; cdr3_nt: TGTGCCAGCAGCGTAGAGACCCTCCAGACAGGGGTAAACACTGAAGCTTTCTTT; cdr3_aa: CASSVETLQTGVNTEAFF
d_call: .; clone_size: once; j_call: TRBJ2-5; v_call: TRBV7-2; cdr3_nt: TGTGCCAGCAGCTCCCCAACTACGGACGGCGGGGAGACCCAGTACTTC; cdr3_aa: CASSSPTTDGGETQYF
d_call: .; clone_size: .; j_call: TRBJ2-1; v_call: TRBV7-6; cdr3_nt: TGTGCCAGCAGCTTAGACCTCGGGACCTACAATGAGCAGTTCTTC; cdr3_aa: CASSLDLGTYNEQFF
d_call: .; clone_size: .; j_call: TRBJ2-2; v_call: TRBV5-1; cdr3_nt: TGCGCCAGCAGCTTGCGGCTAGCGTCGAACACCGGGGAGCTGTTTTTT; cdr3_aa: CASSLRLASNTGELFF
d_call: .; clone_size: .; j_call: TRBJ1-4; v_call: TRBV5-6; cdr3_nt: TGTGCCAGCAGCTTGCCGGGGTTGGCTAATGAAAAACTGTTTTTT; cdr3_aa: CASSLPGLANEKLFF
d_call: .; clone_size: .; j_call: TRBJ1-2; v_call: TRBV19; cdr3_nt: TGTGCCAGTACGGCGGGTACTGTGAGCTATGGCTACACCTTC; cdr3_aa: CASTAGTVSYGYTF
d_call: .; clone_size: .; j_call: TRBJ1-2; v_call: TRBV24-1; cdr3_nt: TGTGCCACCAGTGATGAACAGGGCCGTGGCTACACCTTC; cdr3_aa: CATSDEQGRGYTF
d_call: TRBD1; clone_size: .; j_call: TRBJ2-2; v_call: TRBV7-3; cdr3_nt: TGTGCCAGCAGCTCGGGGACAGCGAACACCGGGGAGCTGTTTTTT; cdr3_aa: CASSSGTANTGELFF
d_call: TRBD2; clone_size: .; j_call: TRBJ2-5; v_call: TRBV9; cdr3_nt: TGTGCCAGCAGCGTAGCGGGTAGCGGGGAGACCCAGTACTTC; cdr3_aa: CASSVAGSGETQYF
d_call: TRBD1; clone_size: .; j_call: TRBJ1-2; v_call: TRBV13; cdr3_nt: TGTGCCAGCAGTCGCCGCCGGACAGGGCCGGACAACTATGGCTACACCTTC; cdr3_aa: CASSRRRTGPDNYGYTF